Each of the 18 T cell receptor beta chains below was sequenced from the same sample in a study of cytomegalovirus exposure and HLA in healthy donors. Primers for the PCR totalled 60 Vbeta and 13 Jbeta. Clones were read by immunoSEQ multiplex PCR, and TCRdb kept only the in-frame ones, dropping some. The profile shows around 190,000 clones, 70% to 75% of them singletons. Sequenced input: PBMCs. These receptors all come from a woman aged 30 to 39 in good health and CMV-seropositive.

This sequence joins TRBV12-5 and TRBJ2-5, with TRBD2 matching 13 bases. CDR3 length: 15 residues. J lost 2 bases, V lost 4 bases, and 1 base had no gene match. CDR1 LGHNT and CDR2 FRNRAP come from the germline V gene. The DNA for the CDR3 is TGTGCTAGTGGTTCGGGACTAGCGGGGCAAGAGACCCAGTACTTC. This gives the protein CASGSGLAGQETQYF.

The chain links TRBV12-1 to TRBJ2-7; no DNA check was done on the table's D call, TRBD2. TRBV12-1 is described as a pseudogene. The CDR3 totals 15 residues. Here the CDR3 reads CASSFVRLADYEQYF. The CDR3 DNA reads as TGTGCCAGCAGCTTTGTTCGACTAGCGGACTACGAGCAGTACTTC.

The chain uses TRBV5-4 and TRBJ1-5; D unresolved. The germline V and J ends were trimmed by 0 bases and 11 bases, with 15 bases remaining between them. The CDR3 sequence is 14 residues long. The germline CDR1 and CDR2 sequences are SGHNT and YYREEE (reference sequence). The DNA of the CDR3 is TGTGCCAGCAGCTTGGGAGGTCAGCGGGTGTCCCAGCATTTT. It specifies CASSLGGQRVSQHF.

This clone was observed once. The J gene is TRBJ2-2, the V gene TRBV28, with TRBD1 matching 8 bases. Germline CDR1 is MDHEN and CDR2 is SYDVKM. J was trimmed by 7 bases and V by 5 bases; bases with no gene match: 6. This CDR3 contains 14 residues. CDR3 protein: CASSPGTGIGELFF. The CDR3 coding sequence is TGTGCCAGCAGTCCCGGGACAGGTATCGGGGAGCTGTTTTTT.

This clone occurred a few times. The CDR3: CASRLADYNEQFF. CDR3 in DNA: TGTGCCAGTAGACTAGCGGACTACAATGAGCAGTTCTTC. J is TRBJ2-1 and V is TRBV19; 8 nucleotides agree with TRBD2. Per the germline V gene, CDR1 is LNHDA and CDR2 is SQIVND (reference sequence). CDR3 length: 13 residues. Losses at the gene ends were 6 bases for V and 3 bases for J; bases not matched to a gene: 1.

V and J are TRBV27 and TRBJ1-4; D may be TRBD1 (5 bases). CDR3 length: 14 amino acids. Trimming removed 8 bases at V and 7 bases at J, with 17 bases between. Germline V gives CDR1 MNHEY, CDR2 SMNVEV (reference sequence). CDR3 bases: TGTGCCAGCGGGTACAGGTCAGAAGGTGAAAAACTGTTTTTT. As protein: CASGYRSEGEKLFF.

This clone was seen a few times. This chain uses TRBV12-5 with TRBJ1-1; D might be TRBD1 (5 bases). The CDR3 covers 16 residues. Germline lookup yields CDR1 LGHNT and CDR2 FRNRAP. V was clipped by 0 bases and J by 1 base, with 12 bases between them. CDR3 loop: CASGLVRGGGNTEAFF. The CDR3 DNA reads TGTGCTAGTGGTTTGGTACGGGGGGGAGGGAACACTGAAGCTTTCTTT.

Relative to its sample, this clone is medium-sized (0.01 to 0.1%). V is TRBV6-4 and J is TRBJ2-1, with D unclear. The CDR3 totals 13 residues. With 4 bases removed from V and 0 bases from J, the gap between germline ends came to 4 bases. Per the germline V gene, CDR1 is MRHNA and CDR2 is SNTAGT. The chain's CDR3 is CASSANSYNEQFF. The CDR3 nucleotides read TGTGCCAGCAGTGCTAACTCCTACAATGAGCAGTTCTTC.

CDR3 nucleotide sequence: TGCGCCAGCAGCGCGTCAATGGGACAGGGGGTTGTTGGCTACACCTTC. This sequence encodes CASSASMGQGVVGYTF. This chain joins TRBV5-1 and TRBJ1-2, with 11 bases identical to TRBD1. The CDR3 has 16 amino acids. CDR1 SGHRS and CDR2 YFSETQ come from the germline V gene. Trimming at V came to 4 bases and at J to 7 bases, leaving 12 bases not matched to a gene.

This sequence joins TRBV28 and TRBJ1-5; D is unclear. CDR3 size: 16 residues. Trimming shortened V by 3 bases and J by 0 bases, and 12 bases separated the two germline ends. CDR1 MDHEN and CDR2 SYDVKM come from the germline V gene. CDR3 protein: CASSFVSRNSNQPQHF. In DNA, the CDR3 is TGTGCCAGCAGTTTCGTATCCAGAAATAGCAATCAGCCCCAGCATTTT.

The V and J genes are TRBV5-1 and TRBJ2-7, with D perhaps matching TRBD1 (5 bases). The CDR3 is 14 residues long. The germline gives CDR1 SGHRS, CDR2 YFSETQ. V lost 6 bases and J 3 bases, leaving 16 bases between the germline ends. Here the CDR3 DNA reads TGCGCCAGCAAAGGTCAGGGAAGTTTCTACGAGCAGTACTTC. It yields the protein CASKGQGSFYEQYF.

The chain has TRBV27 and TRBJ2-7; 7 positions match TRBD2. Looked up from germline, CDR1 is MNHEY and CDR2 is SMNVEV (reference sequence). With V trimmed by 8 bases and J by 7 bases, 11 bases remained unmatched. This CDR3 has 13 amino acids. The CDR3 here is CASGRDYSAEQYF. CDR3 in DNA: TGTGCCAGCGGACGGGACTACTCGGCAGAGCAGTACTTC.

V usage is TRBV7-6 and J usage is TRBJ2-5; D might be TRBD2 (6 bases). Trimming removed 4 bases at V and 13 bases at J, with 13 bases between. The CDR3 length is 11 residues. Germline-derived CDR1 and CDR2 are SGHVS and FNYEAQ. The CDR3 nucleotides read TGTGCCAGCAGCTCGCGACTAGGAATGTACTTC. This sequence encodes CASSSRLGMYF.

The chain combines TRBV6-1 with TRBJ2-5; TRBD2 matches 7 bases. Trimming at V came to 6 bases and at J to 5 bases, leaving 9 bases not matched to a gene. CDR3 length: 14 amino acids. In germline, CDR1 is MNHNS, CDR2 SASEGT. The CDR3 DNA reads as TGTGCCAGCAGGGGGGACCTCGGGAGGGAGACCCAGTACTTC. Residues: CASRGDLGRETQYF.

The rearrangement uses TRBV28 and TRBJ2-7; D perhaps matches TRBD2 (5 bases). The CDR3 spans 15 residues. In germline, CDR1 is MDHEN, CDR2 SYDVKM. V lost 6 bases, J lost 5 bases, and 20 bases lay in between. CDR3 region: CASSLQRERENEQYF. CDR3 DNA sequence: TGTGCCAGCAGCTTACAGAGGGAGAGGGAGAACGAGCAGTACTTC.

This clone was detected only a few times. The rearrangement links TRBV7-2 to TRBJ2-3, with TRBD2 identical over 12 bases. Germline V gene lookup returns CDR1 SGHTA and CDR2 FQGNSA. J lost 4 bases, V lost 3 bases, and 2 bases had no gene match. This CDR3 region has 15 residues. CDR3 sequence: CASSLTSGRADTQYF. The CDR3 DNA reads TGTGCCAGCAGCTTGACTAGCGGGAGAGCAGATACGCAGTATTTT.

This chain connects TRBV19 to TRBJ1-2; 7 bases are a match to TRBD1. Unmatched junction bases numbered 2, after V lost 5 bases and J lost 2 bases. This CDR3 contains 13 residues. Looked up from germline, CDR1 is LNHDA and CDR2 is SQIVND (reference sequence). CDR3 residues: CASSGQENYGYTF. The CDR3 DNA sequence: TGTGCCAGTAGTGGACAGGAGAACTATGGCTACACCTTC.

The gene calls are TRBV5-6 and TRBJ2-5, with TRBD1 matching 9 bases. This CDR3 contains 18 residues. Trimming took 0 bases from V and 4 from J; bases not matched to a gene: 13. Germline V gives CDR1 SGHDT, CDR2 YYEEEE. CDR3 sequence (DNA): TGTGCCAGCAGCTTGGACCGGGACAGGGTTTTCCATGGAGAGACCCAGTACTTC. Its translation is CASSLDRDRVFHGETQYF.